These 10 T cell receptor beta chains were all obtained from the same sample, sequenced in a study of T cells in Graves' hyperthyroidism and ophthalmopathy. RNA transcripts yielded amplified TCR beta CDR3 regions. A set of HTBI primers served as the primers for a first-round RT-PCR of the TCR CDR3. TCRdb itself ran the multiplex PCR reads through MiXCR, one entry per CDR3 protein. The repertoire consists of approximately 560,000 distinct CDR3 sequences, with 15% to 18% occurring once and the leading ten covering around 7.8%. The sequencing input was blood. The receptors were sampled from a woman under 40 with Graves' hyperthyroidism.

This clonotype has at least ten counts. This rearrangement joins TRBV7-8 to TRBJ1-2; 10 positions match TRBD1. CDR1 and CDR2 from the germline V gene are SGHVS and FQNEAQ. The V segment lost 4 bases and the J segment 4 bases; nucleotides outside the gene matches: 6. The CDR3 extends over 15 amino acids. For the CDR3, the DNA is TGTGCCAGCAGCTCAGAGGGACAGGGGAGCTATGGCTACACCTTC. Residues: CASSSEGQGSYGYTF.

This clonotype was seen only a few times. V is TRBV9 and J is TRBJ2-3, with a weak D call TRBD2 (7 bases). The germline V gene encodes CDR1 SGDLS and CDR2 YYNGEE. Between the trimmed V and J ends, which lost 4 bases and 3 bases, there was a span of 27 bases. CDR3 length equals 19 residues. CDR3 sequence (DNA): TGTGCCAGCAGCATCCCCAGCGAGGGGGGGTTTGAATCGACAGATACGCAGTATTTT. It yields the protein CASSIPSEGGFESTDTQYF.

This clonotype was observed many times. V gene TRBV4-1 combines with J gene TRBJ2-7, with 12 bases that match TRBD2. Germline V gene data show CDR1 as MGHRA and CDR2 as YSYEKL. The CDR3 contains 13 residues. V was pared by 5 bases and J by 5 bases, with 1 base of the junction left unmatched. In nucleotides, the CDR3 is TGCGCCAGCAGCACTAGCGGGGGGAACGAGCAGTACTTC. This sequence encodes CASSTSGGNEQYF.

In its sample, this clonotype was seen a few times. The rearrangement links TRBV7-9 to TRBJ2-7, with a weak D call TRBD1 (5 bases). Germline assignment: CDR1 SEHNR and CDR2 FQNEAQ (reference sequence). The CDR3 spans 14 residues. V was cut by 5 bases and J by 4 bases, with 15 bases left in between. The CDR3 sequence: CASSASFRGYEQYF. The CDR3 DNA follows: TGTGCCAGCAGCGCATCCTTTAGGGGATACGAGCAGTACTTC.

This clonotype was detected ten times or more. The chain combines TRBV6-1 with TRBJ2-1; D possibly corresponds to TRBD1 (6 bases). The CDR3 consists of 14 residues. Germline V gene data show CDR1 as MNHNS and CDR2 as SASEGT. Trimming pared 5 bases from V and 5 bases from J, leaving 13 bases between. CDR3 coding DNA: TGTGCCAGCAGTCGGGACACCCAAAACAATGAGCAGTTCTTC. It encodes CASSRDTQNNEQFF.

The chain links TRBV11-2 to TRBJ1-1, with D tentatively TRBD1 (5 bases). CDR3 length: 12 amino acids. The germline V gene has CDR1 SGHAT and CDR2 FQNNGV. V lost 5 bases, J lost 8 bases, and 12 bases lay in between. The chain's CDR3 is CASSPNDSEAFF. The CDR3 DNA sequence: TGTGCCAGCAGCCCCAACGACAGCGAAGCTTTCTTT.

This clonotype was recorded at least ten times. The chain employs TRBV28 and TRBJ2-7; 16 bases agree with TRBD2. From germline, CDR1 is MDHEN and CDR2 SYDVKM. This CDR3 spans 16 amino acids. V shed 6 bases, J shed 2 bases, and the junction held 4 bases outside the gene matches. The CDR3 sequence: CASSLGTSGRAYEQYF. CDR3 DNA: TGTGCCAGCAGCTTAGGGACTAGCGGGAGGGCCTACGAGCAGTACTTC.

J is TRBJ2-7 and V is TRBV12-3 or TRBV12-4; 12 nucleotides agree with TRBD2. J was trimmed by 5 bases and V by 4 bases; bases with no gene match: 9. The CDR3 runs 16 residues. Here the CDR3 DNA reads TGTGCCAGCAGTTCCCTAGCGGGAGGGCCTGAGAACGAGCAGTACTTC. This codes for CASSSLAGGPENEQYF.

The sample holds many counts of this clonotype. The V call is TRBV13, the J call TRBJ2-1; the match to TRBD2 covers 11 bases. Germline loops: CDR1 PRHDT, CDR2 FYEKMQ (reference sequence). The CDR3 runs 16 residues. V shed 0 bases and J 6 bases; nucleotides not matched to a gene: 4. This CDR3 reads CASSLGLTSGANEQFF. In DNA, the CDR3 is TGTGCCAGCAGCTTAGGCCTGACTAGCGGGGCCAATGAGCAGTTCTTC.

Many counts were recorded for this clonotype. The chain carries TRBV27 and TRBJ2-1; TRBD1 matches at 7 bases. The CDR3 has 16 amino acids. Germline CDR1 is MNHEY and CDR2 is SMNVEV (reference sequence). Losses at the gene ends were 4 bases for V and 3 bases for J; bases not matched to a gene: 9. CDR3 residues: CASSYGRGQDYNEQFF. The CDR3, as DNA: TGTGCCAGCAGTTATGGTCGAGGACAGGACTACAATGAGCAGTTCTTC.